Shown below are 11 T cell receptor beta chains from a single sample sequenced in a study of blood T cell repertoires in COVID-19. Libraries were prepared by immunoSEQ multiplex PCR; TCRdb keeps only in-frame clonotypes and omits some of them. The data show over 70,000 clones, approximately 89% seen once. The sequencing sample was made of peripheral blood. The receptors come from a human donor with active COVID-19. The donor label of this sample is uncertain.

The chain links TRBV27 to TRBJ2-7; 8 bases align to TRBD2. Germline CDR1 MNHEY, CDR2 SMNVEV (reference sequence). CDR3 length equals 17 residues. With V trimmed by 5 bases and J by 4 bases, 16 bases remained unmatched. The CDR3 region has the DNA TGTGCCAGCAGTCTCACCCGGACTAGCCCCTTACCGTACGAGCAGTACTTC. This gives the protein CASSLTRTSPLPYEQYF.

The rearrangement uses TRBV4-1 and TRBJ2-2, with no clear D. The CDR3 spans 12 residues. Germline V lookup: CDR1 MGHRA, CDR2 YSYEKL. Trimming removed 4 bases from V and 6 bases from J, with 6 bases in between. For the CDR3, the DNA is TGCGCCAGCAGCCTGCGGCCCGGGGAGCTGTTTTTT. Amino acids: CASSLRPGELFF.

V gene TRBV7-2 combines with J gene TRBJ1-5; a possible D gene is TRBD1 (5 bases). The germline V gene encodes CDR1 SGHTA and CDR2 FQGNSA. Trimming left V 3 bases short and J 2 bases short, with 11 bases between. The CDR3 loop spans 15 amino acids. CDR3 DNA: TGTGCCAGCAGCTTGGCACGGGGGGGCAATCAGCCCCAGCATTTT. It specifies CASSLARGGNQPQHF.

This chain uses TRBV7-9 with TRBJ2-1, with 11 positions matching TRBD2. CDR3 length: 19 amino acids. V lost 5 bases to trimming and J lost 0 bases; unmatched junction nucleotides: 12. CDR1 is SEHNR and CDR2 is FQNEAQ in the germline V gene (reference sequence). The CDR3 nucleotides are TGTGCCAGCAGCCCTGGGGGCCTAGCGGGGGGCCTCTCCTACAATGAGCAGTTCTTC. It yields the protein CASSPGGLAGGLSYNEQFF. The full variable domain, in which reference TRBV7-9 and TRBJ2-1 provide the parts outside the CDR3, is DTGVSQNPRHKITKRGQNVTFRCDPISEHNRLYWYRQTLGQGPEFLTYFQNEAQLEKSRLLSDRFSAERPKGSFSTLEIQRTEQGDSAMYLCASSPGGLAGGLSYNEQFFGPGTRLTVL.

The chain couples TRBV18 to TRBJ2-5; D not certain. Germline V lookup: CDR1 KGHSH, CDR2 LQKENI. The CDR3 extends over 12 amino acids. Trimming shortened V by 4 bases and J by 4 bases, and 7 bases separated the two germline ends. The CDR3: CASSLSVETQYF. In DNA, the CDR3 is TGTGCCAGCTCACTATCAGTAGAGACCCAGTACTTC.

The V and J genes are TRBV4-1 and TRBJ2-2; 10 bases align to TRBD1. With 2 bases clipped from V and 4 bases from J, the junction kept 10 bases outside the gene matches. The CDR3 sequence is 18 residues long. Germline V gene sequence: CDR1 MGHRA, CDR2 YSYEKL. This CDR3 is CASSQTPTGGAGTGELFF. The CDR3 DNA reads TGCGCCAGCAGCCAAACCCCGACAGGGGGCGCGGGCACCGGGGAGCTGTTTTTT.

V and J are TRBV6-1 and TRBJ2-1; 10 bases agree with TRBD2. CDR1 MNHNS and CDR2 SASEGT come from the germline V gene. This CDR3 is built from 18 residues. The junction had 11 bases not matched to a gene; V was cut back by 0 bases and J by 6 bases. CDR3 in amino acids: CASSEAPPAGGSVNEQFF. In nucleotides, the CDR3 is TGTGCCAGCAGTGAAGCTCCCCCAGCGGGGGGGTCCGTCAATGAGCAGTTCTTC.

This chain links TRBV11-2 with TRBJ2-5; the match to TRBD2 covers 12 bases. Germline V gene sequence: CDR1 SGHAT, CDR2 FQNNGV. Trimming cost V 3 bases and J 2 bases; bases outside gene matches: 7. The CDR3 contains 17 residues. The CDR3 reads CASSFGLAGGRQETQYF. The CDR3 DNA reads TGTGCCAGCAGCTTTGGCCTAGCGGGGGGGCGGCAAGAGACCCAGTACTTC.

The rearrangement uses TRBV5-1 and TRBJ1-2; TRBD1 aligns across 7 bases. V shed 4 bases and J 4 bases; nucleotides not matched to a gene: 7. Germline CDR1 reads SGHRS; CDR2 reads YFSETQ. This CDR3 has 14 amino acids. This chain's CDR3 is CASSTTQGIYGYTF. The CDR3 coding sequence is TGCGCCAGCAGCACAACACAGGGGATCTATGGCTACACCTTC.

The chain recombines TRBV5-6 with TRBJ2-7, with 8 bases fitting TRBD1. Germline CDR1 is SGHDT and CDR2 is YYEEEE. Germline trimming cut 4 bases from V and 3 bases from J; bases unmatched to any gene: 3. The CDR3 has 13 amino acids. CDR3 in amino acids: CASSETGVYEQYF. The CDR3 bases are TGTGCCAGCAGCGAGACAGGGGTCTACGAGCAGTACTTC.

The chain couples TRBV11-2 to TRBJ2-1; D uncertain. This CDR3 is 13 amino acids long. Trimming removed 1 base at V and 4 bases at J, with 5 bases between. The V gene's germline CDR1 is SGHAT and CDR2 FQNNGV. The CDR3: CASSLAEYNEQFF. In DNA form, the CDR3 reads TGTGCCAGCAGCTTAGCAGAATACAATGAGCAGTTCTTC.